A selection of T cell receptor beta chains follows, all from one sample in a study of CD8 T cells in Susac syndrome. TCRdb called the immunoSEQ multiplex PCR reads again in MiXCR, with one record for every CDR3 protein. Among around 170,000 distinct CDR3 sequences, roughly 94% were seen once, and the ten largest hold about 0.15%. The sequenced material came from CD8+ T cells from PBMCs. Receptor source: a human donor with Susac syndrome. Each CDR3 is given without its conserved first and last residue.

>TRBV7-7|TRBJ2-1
ASSLAGGNNEQF
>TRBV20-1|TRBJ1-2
SASLRQKGNYGYT
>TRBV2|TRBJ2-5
ASSEEVAGAGAETQY
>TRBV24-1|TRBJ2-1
ATSDLIAGGYEQF
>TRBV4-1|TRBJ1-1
ASTLGINTEAF
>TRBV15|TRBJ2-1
ATSTRLDNEQF
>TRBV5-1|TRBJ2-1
ASSLTGGVMINEQF
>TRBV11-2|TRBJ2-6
ASSRHSISGANVLT
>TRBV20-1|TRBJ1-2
SARDPGRGRPNYGYT
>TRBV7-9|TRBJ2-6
ASSSLPGQGSGANVLT
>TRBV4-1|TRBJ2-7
ASSQEGETTSGRSYEQY
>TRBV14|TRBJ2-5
ASSQGLGWTQY
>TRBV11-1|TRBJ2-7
ASSFQSTYEQY
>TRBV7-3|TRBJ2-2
ASSWAQGGRTGELF
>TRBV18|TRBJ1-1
ASSPPYLAENTEAF
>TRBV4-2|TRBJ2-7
ASSQVVGGGQY
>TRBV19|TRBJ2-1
ASSIEAAGGSYNEQF
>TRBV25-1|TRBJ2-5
ASRDRTTGDQETQY
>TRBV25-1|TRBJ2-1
ASVGLSEQF
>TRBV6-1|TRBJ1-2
ASSSGNYGYT
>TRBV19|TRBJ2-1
ASSISEGLYNEQF
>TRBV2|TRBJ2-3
ASSEWASSTDTQY
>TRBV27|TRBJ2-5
ASSLRGSETQY
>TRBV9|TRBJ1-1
ASSVTGAVTEAF
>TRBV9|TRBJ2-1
ASSVVQGGNEQF
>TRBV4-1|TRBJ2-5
ASSQEKQETQY
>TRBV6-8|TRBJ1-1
ASTHGSRRNTEAF
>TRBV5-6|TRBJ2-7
ASSLGDSAYEQY
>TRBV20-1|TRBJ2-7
SASALAGEEEQY
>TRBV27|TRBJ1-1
ASSLIGGTPIAF
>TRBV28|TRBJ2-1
ASTSGVPLFEQF
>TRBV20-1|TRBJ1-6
SARSSESGSSYNSPLH
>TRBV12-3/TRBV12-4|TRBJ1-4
ASSLLPGDNEKLF
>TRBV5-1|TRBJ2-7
ASSLGQGKDEQY
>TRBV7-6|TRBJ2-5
ASSLAVSLGSETQY
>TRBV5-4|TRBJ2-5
ASSLAGQGLETQY
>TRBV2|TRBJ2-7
ASSGAGASYEQY
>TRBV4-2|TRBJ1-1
ASSQEGFGSEAF
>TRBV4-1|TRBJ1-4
ASSQDATGSEKLF
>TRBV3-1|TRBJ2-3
ASSQEGGPDTQY
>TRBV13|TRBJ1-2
ASSQGAGQYGYT
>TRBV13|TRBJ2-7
ASSFRIYEQY
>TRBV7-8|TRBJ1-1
ASSIYRGKNTEAF
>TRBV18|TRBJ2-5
ASSPTGAPSETQY
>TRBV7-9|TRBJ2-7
ASSFHVDSYEQY
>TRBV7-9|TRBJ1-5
ASSPTYLAGNQPQH